This T cell receptor beta chain was sequenced for a study of T-cell reconstitution after alpha-beta-depleted transplantation in children. In regard to this clonotype: Its specificity is unknown.

The trim removed 0 bases at V and 4 bases at J, leaving 9 bases unmatched. Germline CDR1 and CDR2: PRHDT and FYEKMQ (reference sequence). The CDR3 spans 16 residues. Findings and limits, study-wide: Recipient T cells and thymic progenitors that survived were the source of the high TCRbeta diversity seen at day 60 in some patients. It was reported that alpha-beta T cells came from several hundred expanded graft clones (about two months after transplant). One year after transplant, T-cell counts and diversity came mostly from newly produced T cells.

Unique molecular identifiers were incorporated during preparation of the TCRbeta library. TCRdb re-called the PCR reads with MiXCR, one entry per CDR3 protein. The sample records 550,000 to 600,000 distinct CDR3 sequences, about 23% being singletons. This clonotype was sampled from a boy less than two years old who had a stem cell transplant for acute myeloid leukemia, so the T cells may come from the graft donor. This chain joins TRBV13 and TRBJ2-7; 7 bases are a match to TRBD1. Material: PBMCs, mostly from graft donor cells, obtained 360 days after TCRalphabeta/CD19-depleted stem cell transplant. This CDR3 is CASSLGAGTASYEQYV. CDR3 nucleotides: TGTGCCAGCAGCTTAGGCGCCGGGACAGCCTCGTACGAGCAGTACGTC.